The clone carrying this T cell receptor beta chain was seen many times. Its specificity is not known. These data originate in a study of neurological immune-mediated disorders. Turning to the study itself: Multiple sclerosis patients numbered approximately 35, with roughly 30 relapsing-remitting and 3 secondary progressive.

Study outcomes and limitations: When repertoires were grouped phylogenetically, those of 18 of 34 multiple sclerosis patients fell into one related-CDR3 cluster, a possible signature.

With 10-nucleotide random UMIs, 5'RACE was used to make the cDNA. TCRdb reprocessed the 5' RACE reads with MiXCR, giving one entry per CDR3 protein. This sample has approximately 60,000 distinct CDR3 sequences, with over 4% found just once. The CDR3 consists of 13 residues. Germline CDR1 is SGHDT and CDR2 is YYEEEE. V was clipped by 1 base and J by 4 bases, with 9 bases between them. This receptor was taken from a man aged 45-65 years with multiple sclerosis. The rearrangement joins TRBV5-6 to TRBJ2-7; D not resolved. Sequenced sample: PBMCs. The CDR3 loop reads CASSLFQRYEQYV. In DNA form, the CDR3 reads TGTGCCAGCAGCTTGTTCCAAAGGTACGAGCAGTACGTC.